Sequencing of this TCR beta chain was carried out in a study of cytomegalovirus exposure and HLA in healthy donors. Findings and caveats of the study: According to reports, the classifier identified cytomegalovirus status with high specificity and sensitivity.

A multiplex PCR was run with 60 Vbeta primers and 13 Jbeta primers. TCRdb's table, derived via immunoSEQ multiplex PCR, lists solely in-frame clones and lacks some. The profile shows around 140,000 clones, almost 85% of them singletons. The CDR3 is 13 residues long. Germline lookup yields CDR1 SGHTA and CDR2 FQGNSA. V lost 3 bases and J lost 5, with 10 bases in between. Remarks on this clone: The antigen remains undetermined.

This receptor was taken from a woman aged 60 to 75 in good health and CMV-seropositive. What was sequenced was PBMCs. The genes are TRBV7-2 and TRBJ1-1, with no clear D. CDR3 protein: CASSLSGKTEAFF. For the CDR3, the DNA is TGTGCCAGCAGCTTGTCAGGAAAAACTGAAGCTTTCTTT. The whole variable domain, remainder taken from reference TRBV7-2 and TRBJ1-1, is GAGVSQSPSNKVTEKGKDVELRCDPISGHTALYWYRQSLGQGLEFLIYFQGNSAPDKSGLPSDRFSAERTGGSVSTLTIQRTQQEDSAVYLCASSLSGKTEAFFGQGTRLTVV.